This paragraph covers one T cell receptor (beta chain) sequence. RNA was extracted with the RNeasy kit, and a quantity of 0.5 to 1 ug was reverse transcribed using random hexamers. The immunoSEQ assay covered 54 Vbeta and 13 Jbeta segments for CDR3. TCRdb independently ran MiXCR on the immunoSEQ multiplex PCR reads; one entry per CDR3 protein. The table lists around 190,000 distinct CDR3 sequences, approximately 94% of them singletons, with 0.12% in the top ten. This entry belongs to a study of CD8 T cells in Susac syndrome. As for the study in general: Active disease was present in over five of the sequenced Susac syndrome patients, and remission in 8 or 9. At blood draw, Susac syndrome patients were therapy-naive, on corticosteroids, or on intravenous immunoglobulin alone.

TEMRA cells were enriched by FACS, while CD8+ and CD4+ T cells were obtained through a negative isolation that was performed magnetically. V dropped 4 bases and J dropped 7 bases, with 16 bases sitting between them. CDR3 size: 14 residues. Germline V gene lookup returns CDR1 SGHDN and CDR2 FVKESK. The sample comprised CD4+ T cells from PBMCs. The TCR originated in a human donor with Susac syndrome. The V and J genes are TRBV14 and TRBJ2-5; D unresolved. Here the CDR3 reads CASSPMFRRGTQYF. In DNA, the CDR3 is TGTGCCAGCAGCCCAATGTTTCGCCGAGGGACCCAGTACTTC.